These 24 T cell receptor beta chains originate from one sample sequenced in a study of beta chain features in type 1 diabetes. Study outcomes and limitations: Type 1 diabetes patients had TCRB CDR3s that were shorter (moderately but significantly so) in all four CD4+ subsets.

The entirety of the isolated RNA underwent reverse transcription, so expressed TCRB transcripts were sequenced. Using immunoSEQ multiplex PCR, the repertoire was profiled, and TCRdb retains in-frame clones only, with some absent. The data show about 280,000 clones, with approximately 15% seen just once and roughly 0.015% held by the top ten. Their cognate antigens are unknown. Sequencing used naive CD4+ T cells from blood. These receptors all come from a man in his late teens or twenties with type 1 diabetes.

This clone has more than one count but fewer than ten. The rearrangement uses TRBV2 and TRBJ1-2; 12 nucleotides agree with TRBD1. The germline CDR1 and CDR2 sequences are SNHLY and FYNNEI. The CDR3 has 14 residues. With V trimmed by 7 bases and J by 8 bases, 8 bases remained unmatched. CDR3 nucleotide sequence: TGTGCCAGCAATAGGGACAGGGGGCTTAGGGGCTACACCTTC. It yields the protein CASNRDRGLRGYTF.

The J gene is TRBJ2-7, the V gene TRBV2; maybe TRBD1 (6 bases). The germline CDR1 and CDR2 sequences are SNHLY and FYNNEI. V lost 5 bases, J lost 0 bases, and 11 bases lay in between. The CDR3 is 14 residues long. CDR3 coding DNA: TGTGCCAGCAGTCCGGACAGCCTCTCCTACGAGCAGTACTTC. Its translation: CASSPDSLSYEQYF.

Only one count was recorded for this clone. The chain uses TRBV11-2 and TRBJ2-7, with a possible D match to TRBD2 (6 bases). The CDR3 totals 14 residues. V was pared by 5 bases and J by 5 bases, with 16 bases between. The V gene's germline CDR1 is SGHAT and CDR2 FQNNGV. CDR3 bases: TGTGCCAGCAGCCCCGGGGTTGGAGGGAACGAGCAGTACTTC. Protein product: CASSPGVGGNEQYF.

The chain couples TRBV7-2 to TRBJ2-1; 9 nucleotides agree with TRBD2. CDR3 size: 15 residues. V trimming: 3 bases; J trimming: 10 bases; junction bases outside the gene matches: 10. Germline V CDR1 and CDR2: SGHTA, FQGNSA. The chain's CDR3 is CASSFWAAGGREQFF. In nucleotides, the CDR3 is TGTGCCAGCAGCTTCTGGGCAGCGGGGGGACGCGAGCAGTTCTTC.

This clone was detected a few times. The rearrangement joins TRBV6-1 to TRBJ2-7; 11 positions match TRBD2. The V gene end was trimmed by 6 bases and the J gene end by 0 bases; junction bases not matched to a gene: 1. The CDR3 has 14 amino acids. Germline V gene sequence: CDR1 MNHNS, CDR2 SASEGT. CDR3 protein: CASSLAGGSYEQYF. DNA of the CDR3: TGTGCCAGCAGCCTAGCGGGAGGCTCCTACGAGCAGTACTTC.

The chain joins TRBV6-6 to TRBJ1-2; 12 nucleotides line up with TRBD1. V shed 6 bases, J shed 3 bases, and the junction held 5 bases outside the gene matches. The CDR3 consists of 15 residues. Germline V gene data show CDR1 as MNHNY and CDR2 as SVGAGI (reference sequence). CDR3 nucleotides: TGTGCCAGCAGAACCGGGACAGGGGGCGACTATGGCTACACCTTC. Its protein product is CASRTGTGGDYGYTF.

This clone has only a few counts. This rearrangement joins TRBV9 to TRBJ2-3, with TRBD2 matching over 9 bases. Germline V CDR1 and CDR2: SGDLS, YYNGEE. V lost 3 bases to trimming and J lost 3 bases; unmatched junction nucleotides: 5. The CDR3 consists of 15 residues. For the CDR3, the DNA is TGTGCCAGCAGCGGTAGCGGGAGTATGACAGATACGCAGTATTTT. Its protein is CASSGSGSMTDTQYF.

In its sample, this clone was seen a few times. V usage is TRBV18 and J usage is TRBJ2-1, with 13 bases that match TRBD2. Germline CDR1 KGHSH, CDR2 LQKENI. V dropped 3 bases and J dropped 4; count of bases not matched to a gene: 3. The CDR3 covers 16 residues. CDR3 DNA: TGTGCCAGCTCACCCCCGGGACTAGCGGGATACAATGAGCAGTTCTTC. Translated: CASSPPGLAGYNEQFF.

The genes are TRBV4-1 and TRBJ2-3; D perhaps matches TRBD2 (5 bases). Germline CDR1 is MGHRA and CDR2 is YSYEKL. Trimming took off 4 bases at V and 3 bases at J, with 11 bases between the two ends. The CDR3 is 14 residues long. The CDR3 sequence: CASSLHGRTDTQYF. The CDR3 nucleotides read TGCGCCAGCAGCCTGCATGGGAGAACAGATACGCAGTATTTT.

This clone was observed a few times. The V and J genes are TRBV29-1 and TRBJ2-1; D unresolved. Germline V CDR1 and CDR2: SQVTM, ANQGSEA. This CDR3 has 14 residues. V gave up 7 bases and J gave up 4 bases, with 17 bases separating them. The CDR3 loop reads CSERQALRYNEQFF. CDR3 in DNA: TGCAGCGAAAGACAAGCCCTAAGATACAATGAGCAGTTCTTC.

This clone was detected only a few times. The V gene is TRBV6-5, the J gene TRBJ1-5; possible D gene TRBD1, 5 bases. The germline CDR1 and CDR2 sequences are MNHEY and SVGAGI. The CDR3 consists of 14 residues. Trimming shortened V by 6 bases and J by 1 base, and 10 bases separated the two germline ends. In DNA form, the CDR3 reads TGTGCCAGCAGCCCCGGGGGGAGCAATCAGCCCCAGCATTTT. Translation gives CASSPGGSNQPQHF.

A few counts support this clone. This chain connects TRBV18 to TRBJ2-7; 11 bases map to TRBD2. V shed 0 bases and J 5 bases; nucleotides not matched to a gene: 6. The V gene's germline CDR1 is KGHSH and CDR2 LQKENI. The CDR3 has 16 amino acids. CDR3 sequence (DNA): TGTGCCAGCTCACCACCTTTAGCGGGGGGGAGGAACGAGCAGTACTTC. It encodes CASSPPLAGGRNEQYF. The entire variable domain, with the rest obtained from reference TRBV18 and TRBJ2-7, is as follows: NAGVMQNPRHLVRRRGQEARLRCSPMKGHSHVYWYRQLPEEGLKFMVYLQKENIIDESGMPKERFSAEFPKEGPSILRIQQVVRGDSAAYFCASSPPLAGGRNEQYFGPGTRLTVT.

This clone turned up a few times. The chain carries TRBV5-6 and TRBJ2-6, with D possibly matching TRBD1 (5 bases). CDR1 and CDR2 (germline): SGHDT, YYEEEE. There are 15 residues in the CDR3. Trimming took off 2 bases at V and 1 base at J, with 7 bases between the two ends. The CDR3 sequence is CASSLTGSGANVLTF. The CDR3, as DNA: TGTGCCAGCAGCTTAACAGGTTCTGGGGCCAACGTCCTGACTTTC.

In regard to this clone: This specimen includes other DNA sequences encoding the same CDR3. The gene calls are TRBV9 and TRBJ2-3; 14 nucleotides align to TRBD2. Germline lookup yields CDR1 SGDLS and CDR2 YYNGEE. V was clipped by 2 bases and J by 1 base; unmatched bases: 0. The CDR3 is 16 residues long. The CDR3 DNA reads TGTGCCAGCAGCGTGGGACTAGCGGGGGGCACAGATACGCAGTATTTT. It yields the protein CASSVGLAGGTDTQYF.

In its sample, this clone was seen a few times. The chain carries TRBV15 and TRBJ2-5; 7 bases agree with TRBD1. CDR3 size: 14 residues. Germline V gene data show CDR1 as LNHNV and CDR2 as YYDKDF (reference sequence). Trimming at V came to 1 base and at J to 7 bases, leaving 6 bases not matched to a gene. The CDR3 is CATSRVRGYWTQYF. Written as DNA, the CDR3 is TGTGCCACCAGCAGAGTCAGGGGGTATTGGACCCAGTACTTC. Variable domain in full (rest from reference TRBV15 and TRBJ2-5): DAMVIQNPRYQVTQFGKPVTLSCSQTLNHNVMYWYQQKSSQAPKLLFHYYDKDFNNEADTPDNFQSRRPNTSFCFLDIRSPGLGDTAMYLCATSRVRGYWTQYFGPGTRLLVL.

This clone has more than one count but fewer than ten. In DNA form, the CDR3 reads TGTGCCTGGAGTGAATGGGGCGGGAGTCTCAACACCTTC. Translated, it gives CAWSEWGGSLNTF. The chain is built from TRBV30 and TRBJ1-2; D is possibly TRBD1 (5 bases). V lost 1 base and J lost 12, with 18 bases in between. Germline CDR1 GTSNPN, CDR2 SVGIG (reference sequence). The CDR3 length is 13 residues.

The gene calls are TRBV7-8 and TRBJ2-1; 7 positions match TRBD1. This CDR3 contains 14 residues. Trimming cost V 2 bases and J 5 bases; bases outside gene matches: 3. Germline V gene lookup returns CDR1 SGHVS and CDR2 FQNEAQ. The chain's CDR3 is CASSLWDSNNEQFF. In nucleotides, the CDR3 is TGTGCCAGCAGCTTATGGGACAGTAACAATGAGCAGTTCTTC.

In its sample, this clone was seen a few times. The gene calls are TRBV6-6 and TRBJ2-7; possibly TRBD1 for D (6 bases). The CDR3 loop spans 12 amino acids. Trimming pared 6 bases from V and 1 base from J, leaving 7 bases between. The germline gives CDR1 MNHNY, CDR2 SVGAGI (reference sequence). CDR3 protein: CASRGQSYEQYF. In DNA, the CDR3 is TGTGCCAGCAGGGGACAATCCTACGAGCAGTACTTC.

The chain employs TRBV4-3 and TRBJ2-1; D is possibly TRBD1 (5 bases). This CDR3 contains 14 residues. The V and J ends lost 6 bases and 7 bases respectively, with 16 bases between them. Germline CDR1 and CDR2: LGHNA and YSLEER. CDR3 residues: CASSKDNLGNEQFF. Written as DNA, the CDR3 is TGCGCCAGCAGTAAGGACAATCTCGGGAATGAGCAGTTCTTC.

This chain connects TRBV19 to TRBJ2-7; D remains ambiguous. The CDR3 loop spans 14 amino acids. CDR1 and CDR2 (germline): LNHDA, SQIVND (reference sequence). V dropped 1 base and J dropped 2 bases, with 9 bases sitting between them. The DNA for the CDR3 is TGTGCCAGTAGTATAGCTTACAACACCTACGAGCAGTACTTC. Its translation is CASSIAYNTYEQYF.

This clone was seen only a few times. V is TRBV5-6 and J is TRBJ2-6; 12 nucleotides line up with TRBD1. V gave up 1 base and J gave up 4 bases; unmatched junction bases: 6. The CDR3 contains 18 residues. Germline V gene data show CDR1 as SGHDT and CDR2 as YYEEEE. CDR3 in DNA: TGTGCCAGCAGCTTGTTGGGACAGGGGGCAAAGGGGGCCAACGTCCTGACTTTC. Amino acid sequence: CASSLLGQGAKGANVLTF.

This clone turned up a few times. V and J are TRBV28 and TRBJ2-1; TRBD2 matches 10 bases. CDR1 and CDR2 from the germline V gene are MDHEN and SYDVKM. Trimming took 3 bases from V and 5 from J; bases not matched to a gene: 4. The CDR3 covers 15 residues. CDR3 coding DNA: TGTGCCAGCAGTTTCTCGGGACTAGCGCACAATGAGCAGTTCTTC. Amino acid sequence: CASSFSGLAHNEQFF.

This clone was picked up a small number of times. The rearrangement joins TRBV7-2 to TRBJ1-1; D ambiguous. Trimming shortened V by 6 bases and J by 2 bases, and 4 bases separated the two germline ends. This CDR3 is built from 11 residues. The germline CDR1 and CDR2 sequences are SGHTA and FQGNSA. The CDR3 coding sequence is TGTGCCAGCAGTTCTAACACTGAAGCTTTCTTT. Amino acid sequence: CASSSNTEAFF.

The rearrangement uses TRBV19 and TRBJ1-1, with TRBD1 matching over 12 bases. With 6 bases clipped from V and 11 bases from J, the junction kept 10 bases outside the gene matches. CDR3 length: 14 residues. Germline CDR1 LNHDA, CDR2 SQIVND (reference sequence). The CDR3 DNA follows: TGTGCCAGTAGAGCCGGGACAGGGGGCCTTCTGGCTTTCTTT. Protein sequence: CASRAGTGGLLAFF.